Listed below are T cell receptor beta chains from one sample, sequenced in a study of shared clonotypes between healthy human individuals. Only in-frame clones appear in the TCRdb table, and some are missing; sequencing was by immunoSEQ multiplex PCR. The repertoire consists of approximately 1.5 million clones, with 98% occurring once and the leading ten covering 0.3% to 0.45%. Sequencing input: naive CD4+ T cells sorted from blood. The receptors here all came from a man aged 25-40 years in good health. Each CDR3 is given with its conserved first and last residue. D genes are given only for firm matches.

D	V	J	CDR3	DNA
-	TRBV7-9	TRBJ2-1	CASSLVQGISSDEQFF	TGTGCCAGCAGCTTAGTGCAGGGTATTTCGTCGGATGAGCAGTTCTTC
TRBD1	TRBV5-4	TRBJ2-7	CASSSEGTGAFEQYF	TGTGCCAGCAGCTCGGAGGGGACAGGGGCATTCGAGCAGTACTTC
-	TRBV19	TRBJ1-1	CASSSLVNTEAFF	TGTGCCAGTAGTAGCTTAGTGAACACTGAAGCTTTCTTT
-	TRBV15	TRBJ2-1	CATSREGTPRGEQFF	TGTGCCACCAGCAGAGAGGGGACTCCTAGGGGTGAGCAGTTCTTC
-	TRBV9	TRBJ1-4	CASSATNEKLFF	TGTGCCAGCAGCGCAACTAATGAAAAACTGTTTTTT
-	TRBV10-3	TRBJ2-3	CAISVLGAIDTQYF	TGTGCCATCAGTGTCCTGGGAGCTATAGATACGCAGTATTTT
-	TRBV28	TRBJ2-3	CASSARLPDTQYF	TGTGCCAGCAGTGCCCGACTACCCGATACGCAGTATTTT
TRBD1	TRBV7-9	TRBJ1-4	CASSLNTGGNEKLFF	TGTGCCAGCAGCTTAAACACAGGGGGGAATGAAAAACTGTTTTTT
-	TRBV9	TRBJ2-2	CASGTGNTGELFF	TGTGCCAGCGGCACCGGGAACACCGGGGAGCTGTTTTTT
-	TRBV5-1	TRBJ2-5	CASSLGDRSISQETQYF	TGCGCCAGCAGCTTGGGTGACAGATCGATATCCCAAGAGACCCAGTACTTC
-	TRBV2	TRBJ2-3	CASVRNAAYTQYF	TGTGCCAGCGTGAGGAATGCAGCCTATACGCAGTATTTT
-	TRBV7-6	TRBJ2-1	CASSHPLPGNEQFF	TGTGCCAGCAGCCACCCCTTACCGGGGAATGAGCAGTTCTTC
TRBD1	TRBV25-1	TRBJ1-1	CASSERQGARTEAFF	TGTGCCAGCAGTGAAAGACAGGGGGCGCGTACTGAAGCTTTCTTT
-	TRBV11-2	TRBJ2-1	CASSLGRLDEQFF	TGTGCCAGCAGCTTAGGTCGATTGGATGAGCAGTTCTTC
-	TRBV10-3	TRBJ2-2	CAISDGTPGELFF	TGTGCCATCAGTGATGGGACTCCCGGGGAGCTGTTTTTT
-	TRBV10-3	TRBJ2-7	CAISESFYEQYF	TGTGCCATCAGTGAGTCGTTCTACGAGCAGTACTTC
-	TRBV7-9	TRBJ2-7	CASSLGAGFSYEQYF	TGTGCCAGCAGCTTAGGGGCGGGGTTCTCCTACGAGCAGTACTTC
-	TRBV6-4	TRBJ2-1	CASSGGVYNEQFF	TGTGCCAGCAGTGGAGGAGTCTACAATGAGCAGTTCTTC
-	TRBV6-1	TRBJ2-2	CASGKGAGELFF	TGTGCCAGCGGGAAGGGGGCCGGGGAGCTGTTTTTT
-	TRBV7-2	TRBJ2-5	CASSLTAQETQYF	TGTGCCAGCAGCTTAACAGCACAAGAGACCCAGTACTTC
-	TRBV9	TRBJ2-2	CASSPSLREGGTGELFF	TGTGCCAGCAGTCCCAGCCTTCGGGAAGGCGGCACCGGGGAGCTGTTTTTT
TRBD1	TRBV5-1	TRBJ2-7	CASSADRSTYEQYF	TGCGCCAGCAGCGCGGACAGGAGTACCTACGAGCAGTACTTC
TRBD1	TRBV28	TRBJ1-1	CASDGQGDEAFF	TGTGCCAGCGACGGACAGGGGGATGAAGCTTTCTTT
TRBD1	TRBV9	TRBJ2-7	CASSVGQGVFEQYF	TGTGCCAGCAGCGTAGGTCAGGGGGTATTCGAGCAGTACTTC